A selection of T cell receptor beta chains follows, all from one sample in a study of persistence of HIV-infected CD4 T cells. Profiling relied on immunoSEQ multiplex PCR, and the TCRdb table lists in-frame clones only, not all of them. The table has roughly 35,000 clones, 87% seen once. Antigens of these TCRs are unknown. The sample here was CD4+ T cells sorted from PBMCs after roughly 18-hour stimulation, taken from a patient who received antiretroviral therapy. These receptor sequences come from an adult man with HIV who was CMV-seropositive. The CDR3 runs from the conserved cysteine through the conserved F or W. A D gene is named only where the DNA matches it firmly. Clone size is not always given. Where it is, it says once, few, many or a class for expanded clones.

CDR3aa	CDR3nt	j_gene	abundance	len	v_gene	d_gene
CAWSVRGGNQPQHF	TGTGCCTGGAGTGTACGAGGGGGCAATCAGCCCCAGCATTTT	TRBJ1-5	.	14	TRBV30	.
CASSAGTSGNTIYF	TGTGCCAGCAGCGCCGGGACCTCTGGAAACACCATATATTTT	TRBJ1-3	medium-sized	14	TRBV9	.
CASSLGRGRAQYF	TGTGCCAGCAGTTTAGGGCGGGGGAGGGCCCAGTACTTC	TRBJ2-5	.	13	TRBV27	TRBD2
CATSREGRGNIQYF	TGTGCCACCAGCAGAGAGGGGCGCGGGAACATTCAGTACTTC	TRBJ2-4	once	14	TRBV15	.
CASSSRAQPHEQFF	TGTGCCAGCAGCTCGAGGGCCCAACCCCATGAGCAGTTCTTC	TRBJ2-1	.	14	TRBV7-2	.
CASSQDLPPNTEAFF	TGTGCCAGCAGCCAAGATTTGCCACCGAACACTGAAGCTTTCTTT	TRBJ1-1	.	15	TRBV4-2	.
CASSLSPQITDTQYF	TGTGCCAGCAGCCTTAGTCCGCAGATCACAGATACGCAGTATTTT	TRBJ2-3	.	15	TRBV2	.
CATSRGGAGSYEQYF	TGTGCCACCAGCAGAGGCGGGGCAGGATCCTACGAGCAGTACTTC	TRBJ2-7	.	15	TRBV15	.
CASRDEYRPSPLHF	TGTGCCAGCAGGGACGAGTATCGCCCTTCACCCCTCCACTTT	TRBJ1-6	.	14	TRBV2	.
CSVVEGETQYF	TGCAGCGTTGTTGAGGGCGAGACCCAGTACTTC	TRBJ2-5	.	11	TRBV29-1	.
CAWSRLQTGELFF	TGTGCCTGGAGTCGGTTGCAAACCGGGGAGCTGTTTTTT	TRBJ2-2	.	13	TRBV30	.
CATSPRLSYQDIGYTF	TGTGCCACCAGCCCCCGTTTATCTTATCAGGACATCGGCTACACCTTC	TRBJ1-2	.	16	TRBV15	.
CASSTRQGGSTEAFF	TGTGCCAGCAGCACCCGACAGGGGGGTTCCACTGAAGCTTTCTTT	TRBJ1-1	.	15	TRBV5-8	TRBD1
CSAGVGQHMNTEAFF	TGCAGTGCTGGTGTTGGACAGCACATGAACACTGAAGCTTTCTTT	TRBJ1-1	.	15	TRBV20-1	.
CASSRRDSSGNTIYF	TGTGCCAGCAGCCGTCGGGACAGCTCTGGAAACACCATATATTTT	TRBJ1-3	.	15	TRBV6-5	TRBD1
CASSKGERRQSYEQYF	TGCGCCAGCAGCAAAGGGGAACGGAGACAATCCTACGAGCAGTACTTC	TRBJ2-7	once	16	TRBV23-1	.
CASGTDNSPLHF	TGTGCCAGCGGCACAGATAATTCACCCCTCCACTTT	TRBJ1-6	once	12	TRBV2	.
CASSLPLQGYTEAFF	TGTGCCAGTAGTCTTCCCCTCCAGGGTTACACTGAAGCTTTCTTT	TRBJ1-1	few	15	TRBV19	.
CASSLGPGAKNIQYF	TGCGCCAGCAGCTTGGGTCCGGGAGCCAAAAACATTCAGTACTTC	TRBJ2-4	.	15	TRBV5-1	.
CASSPRRTEAFF	TGCGCCAGCAGCCCCCGGCGGACTGAAGCTTTCTTT	TRBJ1-1	.	12	TRBV10-1	.
CASSPFGGNQPQHF	TGTGCCAGCAGCCCCTTCGGCGGCAATCAGCCCCAGCATTTT	TRBJ1-5	.	14	TRBV6-1	.
CASSRRRNEQYF	TGTGCCAGCAGCCGCCGCAGGAACGAGCAGTACTTC	TRBJ2-7	.	12	TRBV3-1/TRBV3-2	.
CASSPPFTGENTEAFF	TGTGCCAGCTCACCACCCTTCACAGGGGAGAACACTGAAGCTTTCTTT	TRBJ1-1	.	16	TRBV18	TRBD1
CASGLVVGQGRGYGYTF	TGTGCTAGTGGTTTGGTAGTCGGGCAGGGAAGGGGCTATGGCTACACCTTC	TRBJ1-2	.	17	TRBV12-5	.
CASSRLAALSYEQYF	TGTGCCAGCAGCCGACTAGCGGCGCTCTCCTACGAGCAGTACTTC	TRBJ2-7	once	15	TRBV3-1/TRBV3-2	TRBD2
CASSYVGVTGELFF	TGCGCCAGCAGCTACGTTGGGGTCACCGGGGAGCTGTTTTTT	TRBJ2-2	.	14	TRBV5-1	.
CASRRLVTEDQETQYF	TGTGCCAGCAGAAGGCTGGTTACAGAAGACCAAGAGACCCAGTACTTC	TRBJ2-5	.	16	TRBV7-6	.
CAWKGLAAVRYTF	TGTGCCTGGAAGGGTTTGGCAGCGGTACGCTACACCTTC	TRBJ1-2	few	13	TRBV30	.
CASSLAQLNSGNTIYF	TGTGCCAGCAGCTTAGCCCAACTAAACTCTGGAAACACCATATATTTT	TRBJ1-3	.	16	TRBV7-8	.
CAWRYNTNSPLHF	TGTGCCTGGAGATACAACACTAATTCACCCCTCCACTTT	TRBJ1-6	.	13	TRBV30	.
CSVRPGGGNEKLFF	TGCAGCGTCCGCCCGGGTGGTGGCAATGAAAAACTGTTTTTT	TRBJ1-4	.	14	TRBV29-1	.
CASSYRPNRDYEQYF	TGTGCCAGCAGTTACCGCCCTAACCGGGACTACGAGCAGTACTTC	TRBJ2-7	.	15	TRBV6-5	.
CASSYSGLAGPNEQFF	TGTGCCAGCAGTTACTCAGGACTAGCGGGACCCAATGAGCAGTTCTTC	TRBJ2-1	once	16	TRBV6-5	TRBD2
CASSARDRGNTGELFF	TGTGCCAGCAGCGCCCGGGACAGGGGGAACACCGGGGAGCTGTTTTTT	TRBJ2-2	.	16	TRBV9	TRBD1
CASSLERARAEAFF	TGTGCCAGCAGCTTAGAGAGGGCGCGGGCTGAAGCTTTCTTT	TRBJ1-1	.	14	TRBV7-2	.
CASSPGQGTMNTEAFF	TGCGCCAGCAGCCCAGGACAGGGAACAATGAACACTGAAGCTTTCTTT	TRBJ1-1	.	16	TRBV5-1	TRBD1
CASSSVGGGNQPQHF	TGTGCCAGCAGCTCGGTGGGGGGGGGCAATCAGCCCCAGCATTTT	TRBJ1-5	.	15	TRBV28	.
CASSLGGRSNQPQHF	TGTGCCAGCAGCTTAGGCGGGCGGAGCAATCAGCCCCAGCATTTT	TRBJ1-5	once	15	TRBV7-2	.
CASSDTGGNYNEQFF	TGTGCCAGCAGTGACACAGGGGGCAATTACAATGAGCAGTTCTTC	TRBJ2-1	.	15	TRBV2	TRBD1
CASSPPDWREQYF	TGTGCCAGCTCACCCCCGGACTGGCGGGAGCAGTACTTC	TRBJ2-7	.	13	TRBV18	.
CASSTVGVADYGYTF	TGCGCCAGCAGCACTGTCGGAGTGGCAGACTATGGCTACACCTTC	TRBJ1-2	.	15	TRBV5-1	.
CASSVPAGGVGQPQHF	TGTGCCAGCAGTGTCCCCGCAGGGGGCGTAGGACAGCCCCAGCATTTT	TRBJ1-5	.	16	TRBV6-1	TRBD1
CAWSPLLAGGAGGELFF	TGTGCCTGGAGTCCTCTACTAGCGGGCGGGGCCGGGGGGGAGCTGTTTTTT	TRBJ2-2	.	17	TRBV30	TRBD2
CASSDMVGSTDTQYF	TGTGCCAGCAGTGACATGGTAGGGAGCACAGATACGCAGTATTTT	TRBJ2-3	.	15	TRBV6-2/TRBV6-3	.
CASSPGSGGPYEQYF	TGTGCCAGCTCCCCCGGCTCAGGGGGCCCCTACGAGCAGTACTTC	TRBJ2-7	.	15	TRBV6-5	TRBD1
CASSRVWDRESGANVLTF	TGCGCCAGCAGCCGGGTATGGGACAGGGAGTCTGGGGCCAACGTCCTGACTTTC	TRBJ2-6	.	18	TRBV4-3	TRBD1
CASSEAGLLGQYF	TGTGCCAGCAGTGAAGCCGGGCTTCTCGGGCAGTACTTC	TRBJ2-7	.	13	TRBV2	.
CASSPDRVAGVAEAFF	TGTGCCAGCAGCCCCGACAGGGTGGCCGGGGTGGCTGAAGCTTTCTTT	TRBJ1-1	.	16	TRBV4-2	TRBD1